The 17 T cell receptor beta chains given below trace back to one sample, sequenced in a study of early T cells in non-severe SARS-CoV-2 infection. TCRdb used MiXCR to reprocess the 5' RACE reads, holding one entry per CDR3 protein. The sample lists about 92,000 distinct CDR3 sequences; about 15% were seen once. Sequenced sample: whole blood. These receptors all come from an adult who was a healthcare worker with PCR-confirmed SARS-CoV-2 infection or an uninfected control (not recorded which).

CDR3 in amino acids: CASSQSQGVQETQYF. CDR3 coding DNA: TGCGCCAGCAGCCAAAGCCAGGGGGTACAAGAGACCCAGTACTTC. The J gene is TRBJ2-5, the V gene TRBV4-3; TRBD1 agrees at 7 bases. Germline V gene lookup returns CDR1 LGHNA and CDR2 YSLEER. The V gene end was trimmed by 2 bases and the J gene end by 2 bases; junction bases not matched to a gene: 5. The CDR3 has 15 amino acids.

CDR3 sequence reads: CSALSQGYEQYF. The CDR3 DNA sequence: TGCAGTGCTCTAAGCCAGGGCTACGAGCAGTACTTC. The chain recombines TRBV20-1 with TRBJ2-7, with D perhaps TRBD1 (5 bases). Germline values: CDR1 DFQATT, CDR2 SNEGSKA (reference sequence). Trimming stripped 5 bases from V and 3 bases from J, with 11 bases between. The CDR3 contains 12 residues.

The chain combines TRBV19 with TRBJ2-5, with D perhaps TRBD1 (6 bases). From germline, CDR1 is LNHDA and CDR2 SQIVND (reference sequence). This CDR3 is built from 12 residues. CDR3 nucleotide sequence: TGTGCTAGCGAGGGGGTCCAAGAGACCCAGTACTTC. Amino acid sequence: CASEGVQETQYF.

This clonotype was picked up a small number of times. The gene calls are TRBV4-1 and TRBJ2-7, with D possibly being TRBD2 (5 bases). Deletions cut 0 bases from V and 1 base from J, with 7 bases between. CDR3 length: 14 amino acids. Germline-derived CDR1 and CDR2 are MGHRA and YSYEKL. CDR3 nucleotide sequence: TGCGCCAGCAGCCAAGAAGGGAGTTCCTACGAGCAGTACTTC. It specifies CASSQEGSSYEQYF.

This chain links TRBV7-2 with TRBJ1-6, with D uncertain. The length of the CDR3 is 16 residues. The V gene's germline CDR1 is SGHTA and CDR2 FQGNSA. V gave up 1 base and J gave up 8 bases, with 15 bases separating them. Here the CDR3 DNA reads TGTGCCAGCAGCTTAGGGGGATTGTTTGGTTATTCACCCCTCCACTTT. Its protein is CASSLGGLFGYSPLHF.

This clonotype was picked up many times. The chain combines TRBV27 with TRBJ1-4; no reliable D call. V lost 0 bases, J lost 8 bases, and 7 bases lay in between. Germline lookup yields CDR1 MNHEY and CDR2 SMNVEV (reference sequence). The CDR3 runs 13 residues. The CDR3 reads CASSLSTEEKLFF. In DNA form, the CDR3 reads TGTGCCAGCAGTTTATCCACTGAAGAAAAACTGTTTTTT.

This clonotype was counted at least ten times. V gene TRBV3-2 combines with J gene TRBJ1-5; TRBD1 is the table's D call, not checked against the DNA. TRBV3-2 is a pseudogene segment. The CDR3 has 19 residues. CDR3 DNA sequence: TGTGCCAGCAGCCAAGTACCGGGACGCACTCATTCAAGCAATCAGCCCCAGCATTTT. As protein: CASSQVPGRTHSSNQPQHF.

This clonotype was observed at least ten times. CDR3 in amino acids: CASSASRGYEETQYF. DNA for the CDR3: TGTGCCAGCAGTGCCTCGCGGGGGTATGAAGAGACCCAGTACTTC. The rearrangement links TRBV2 to TRBJ2-5; 7 bases fit TRBD2. CDR3 length: 15 residues. The V and J ends lost 4 bases and 3 bases, in that order; junction bases with no gene match: 8. From germline, CDR1 is SNHLY and CDR2 FYNNEI.

This clonotype turned up a few times. The chain combines TRBV5-4 with TRBJ2-5; 10 bases fit TRBD2. V lost 4 bases and J lost 5; bases outside the gene matches: 14. CDR1 is SGHNT, CDR2 YYREEE, per germline (reference sequence). This CDR3 contains 17 residues. CDR3 loop: CASSPAPLAGVGETQYF. Here the CDR3 DNA reads TGTGCCAGCAGCCCCGCTCCGCTAGCGGGGGTCGGGGAGACCCAGTACTTC.

This clonotype was counted many times. This chain links TRBV7-2 with TRBJ2-2; D might be TRBD2 (5 bases). Germline V lookup: CDR1 SGHTA, CDR2 FQGNSA. The CDR3 consists of 15 residues. V lost 2 bases, J lost 0 bases, and 7 bases lay in between. The CDR3 region is CASSLQLANTGELFF. The CDR3 bases are TGTGCCAGCAGCTTACAACTAGCGAACACCGGGGAGCTGTTTTTT.

On this clonotype itself: A read error may account for a junction end that differs from germline. This chain links TRBV12-3 or TRBV12-4 with TRBJ2-5; 7 bases match TRBD2. The length of the CDR3 is 12 residues. The CDR3 DNA reads TGTGCCAGCAGCACCCATGGGACTACTTCGTGCTTC. Protein product: CASSTHGTTSCF.

At least ten counts were recorded for this clonotype. This rearrangement joins TRBV6-4 to TRBJ2-3; TRBD2 matches at 12 bases. The germline V gene has CDR1 MRHNA and CDR2 SNTAGT. The CDR3 has 16 amino acids. The V segment lost 3 bases and the J segment 0 bases; nucleotides outside the gene matches: 1. CDR3 nucleotides: TGTGCCAGCAGTGATCTAGCGGGGGGGAGCACAGATACGCAGTATTTT. Amino acids: CASSDLAGGSTDTQYF.

This clonotype was observed a handful of times. The J gene is TRBJ2-7, the V gene TRBV10-3, with 10 bases that match TRBD2. Germline assignment: CDR1 ENHRY and CDR2 SYGVKD. J gave up 4 bases and V 9 bases, and 9 bases lay outside the gene matches. This CDR3 is 14 amino acids long. This CDR3 reads CAIESGTSAYEQYF. The CDR3 DNA follows: TGTGCCATTGAGTCCGGGACTAGCGCGTACGAGCAGTACTTC.

This clonotype was counted between two and nine times. V is TRBV29-1 and J is TRBJ1-3; D uncertain. Germline V gene data show CDR1 as SQVTM and CDR2 as ANQGSEA. The CDR3 loop spans 11 amino acids. Trimming removed 3 bases at V and 4 bases at J, with 4 bases between. DNA for the CDR3: TGCAGCGTTGATAGCGGAAACACCATATATTTT. Residues: CSVDSGNTIYF.

The rearrangement uses TRBV11-2 and TRBJ1-5, with D unclear. The germline CDR1 and CDR2 sequences are SGHAT and FQNNGV. With 2 bases removed from V and 6 bases from J, the gap between germline ends came to 8 bases. The CDR3 loop spans 13 amino acids. In DNA, the CDR3 is TGTGCCAGCAGCTTAACCCTCGGTCAGCCCCAGCATTTT. It is translated as CASSLTLGQPQHF.

The chain has TRBV7-9 and TRBJ2-1; tentatively, D is TRBD2 (6 bases). Trimming cost V 1 base and J 12 bases, with 13 bases left between them. Germline values: CDR1 SEHNR, CDR2 FQNEAQ (reference sequence). CDR3 length equals 13 residues. CDR3 protein: CASSLVSGVAQFF. Here the CDR3 DNA reads TGTGCCAGCAGCTTAGTTAGCGGCGTGGCGCAGTTCTTC.

This clonotype has only a few counts. V gene TRBV11-1 combines with J gene TRBJ2-1; 8 nucleotides align to TRBD1. The CDR3 is 14 amino acids. V lost 4 bases, J lost 9 bases, and 8 bases stayed unmatched. Germline V CDR1 and CDR2: SGHAT, FQDESV (reference sequence). The CDR3 loop is CASSSGTGSSEQFF. The CDR3 DNA follows: TGTGCCAGCAGCTCCGGGACAGGATCCAGTGAGCAGTTCTTC.